Shown below are 7 T cell receptor beta chains from a single sample sequenced in a study of blood T cell repertoires in COVID-19. Clones were sequenced by immunoSEQ multiplex PCR, and TCRdb holds only the in-frame ones, with some missing. This sample has 250,000 to 300,000 clones, with about 76% found just once. Sample: peripheral blood. These receptors originate from a woman aged 55-69 years with active or convalescent COVID-19.

The gene calls are TRBV2 and TRBJ2-5; D might be TRBD2 (5 bases). The CDR3 covers 14 residues. V was clipped by 3 bases and J by 2 bases, with 10 bases between them. Germline-derived CDR1 and CDR2 are SNHLY and FYNNEI. The CDR3 DNA sequence: TGTGCCAGCAGTGAGAGGGCAGCGCAAGAGACCCAGTACTTC. Its protein product is CASSERAAQETQYF.

The J gene is TRBJ1-2, the V gene TRBV6-5; 7 bases align to TRBD1. Germline lookup yields CDR1 MNHEY and CDR2 SVGAGI. This CDR3 is 14 amino acids long. J was trimmed by 8 bases and V by 6 bases; bases with no gene match: 12. The CDR3 sequence: CASRRTGAPNGYTF. CDR3 nucleotides: TGTGCCAGCAGGAGAACAGGGGCTCCTAACGGCTACACCTTC.

The V gene is TRBV24-1, the J gene TRBJ1-2; no reliable D call. Germline CDR1 is KGHDR and CDR2 is SFDVKD. The CDR3 length is 15 residues. V shed 1 base and J shed 4 bases, with 12 bases lying between them. The CDR3 coding sequence is TGTGCCACCAGTGATTTAACCGGTGGAGTCTATGGCTACACCTTC. Amino acid sequence: CATSDLTGGVYGYTF.

The CDR3 is CASSRTSGGDETQYF. In DNA form, the CDR3 reads TGTGCCAGCAGCCGGACTAGCGGGGGGGATGAGACCCAGTACTTC. The chain has TRBV7-9 and TRBJ2-5; 15 bases are shared with TRBD2. Looked up from germline, CDR1 is SEHNR and CDR2 is FQNEAQ (reference sequence). The CDR3 loop spans 15 amino acids. J lost 5 bases, V lost 5 bases, and 3 bases had no gene match.

The gene calls are TRBV5-8 and TRBJ1-4, with unresolved D. Germline V gives CDR1 SGHTS, CDR2 YDEGEE. This CDR3 has 16 residues. V lost 0 bases and J lost 3, with 12 bases in between. The CDR3 here is CASSLGANRANEKLFF. The CDR3 bases are TGTGCCAGCAGCTTGGGCGCGAATAGAGCTAATGAAAAACTGTTTTTT.

This clone was detected once. V gene TRBV2 combines with J gene TRBJ2-3; 10 nucleotides match TRBD2. After removal of 3 bases from V and 2 bases from J, the junction contained 2 bases not matched to a gene. The CDR3 runs 15 residues. Per the germline V gene, CDR1 is SNHLY and CDR2 is FYNNEI. CDR3 sequence: CASSELAGDTDTQYF. In nucleotides, the CDR3 is TGTGCCAGCAGTGAGCTAGCGGGGGACACAGATACGCAGTATTTT.

This chain links TRBV5-1 with TRBJ1-1; 7 nucleotides line up with TRBD1. Germline V gives CDR1 SGHRS, CDR2 YFSETQ. The CDR3 loop spans 13 amino acids. Here the CDR3 reads CATRDSINTEAFF. CDR3 DNA sequence: TGCGCTACCCGGGACAGCATTAACACTGAAGCTTTCTTT.